These 30 T cell receptor beta chains originate from one sample sequenced in a study of blood T cell repertoires in COVID-19. Here immunoSEQ multiplex PCR was the method, and the copy in TCRdb shows in-frame clones only, minus some. The data hold around 240,000 clones, with about 82% observed a single time. Sample: PBMCs or T cells enriched from blood (not recorded which). These receptors were obtained from a woman in her fifties or sixties who had recovered from COVID-19.

The genes are TRBV28 and TRBJ1-5; D is possibly TRBD1 (6 bases). Trimming pared 3 bases from V and 6 bases from J, leaving 15 bases between. The CDR3 is 15 amino acids. Germline V gives CDR1 MDHEN, CDR2 SYDVKM. The CDR3 DNA follows: TGTGCCAGCAGTTTCCAGACAGGCGGGCGTCAGCCCCAGCATTTT. This sequence encodes CASSFQTGGRQPQHF.

The chain recombines TRBV29-1 with TRBJ1-2; D remains unclear. Germline V gene lookup returns CDR1 SQVTM and CDR2 ANQGSEA. The length of the CDR3 is 11 residues. The V end lost 4 bases, the J end lost 3 bases, and 6 bases lay between the germline ends. CDR3 residues: CSVGTDYGYTF. The CDR3 DNA sequence: TGCAGCGTTGGCACGGACTATGGCTACACCTTC.

This chain links TRBV28 with TRBJ2-1; possible D gene TRBD1, 5 bases. Trimming cost V 7 bases and J 7 bases, with 8 bases left between them. This CDR3 contains 11 residues. CDR1 is MDHEN and CDR2 is SYDVKM in the germline V gene. The CDR3: CASKGFNEQFF. As DNA, the CDR3 is TGTGCCAGCAAGGGGTTTAATGAGCAGTTCTTC.

The CDR3 nucleotides read TGTGCCAGCAGGGGTGACACCTTTAGCAATCAGCCCCAGCATTTT. This codes for CASRGDTFSNQPQHF. This chain uses TRBV2 with TRBJ1-5; D unclear. The CDR3 sequence is 15 residues long. Trimming took 6 bases from V and 0 from J, leaving 12 bases between them. In germline, CDR1 is SNHLY, CDR2 FYNNEI.

The chain recombines TRBV18 with TRBJ1-6; tentative D call: TRBD1 (6 bases). Between the trimmed V and J ends, which lost 3 bases and 7 bases, there was a span of 13 bases. There are 15 residues in the CDR3. From germline, CDR1 is KGHSH and CDR2 LQKENI. DNA of the CDR3: TGTGCCAGCTCACCCGCACAGGGCCGGAATTCACCCCTCCACTTT. Translated, it gives CASSPAQGRNSPLHF.

This chain joins TRBV5-1 and TRBJ2-3; 7 bases match TRBD2. This CDR3 is 16 amino acids long. Germline V gives CDR1 SGHRS, CDR2 YFSETQ. J was trimmed by 6 bases and V by 1 base; bases with no gene match: 11. This CDR3 is CASSLSPGGVRDTQYF. The DNA for the CDR3 is TGCGCCAGCAGCTTGAGCCCGGGGGGTGTTCGGGATACGCAGTATTTT. The complete variable domain, with remaining parts taken from reference TRBV5-1 and TRBJ2-3, reads KAGVTQTPRYLIKTRGQQVTLSCSPISGHRSVSWYQQTPGQGLQFLFEYFSETQRNKGNFPGRFSGRQFSNSRSEMNVSTLELGDSALYLCASSLSPGGVRDTQYFGPGTRLTVL.

The chain employs TRBV5-1 and TRBJ2-1; a weak D match, TRBD2 (6 bases). The CDR3 consists of 16 residues. CDR1 and CDR2 from the germline V gene are SGHRS and YFSETQ. Trimming stripped 0 bases from V and 3 bases from J, with 13 bases between. For the CDR3, the DNA is TGCGCCAGCAGCTTGGCCGGGGGAGGCAACTACAATGAGCAGTTCTTC. Amino acids: CASSLAGGGNYNEQFF. The full variable domain, its missing parts supplied by reference TRBV5-1 and TRBJ2-1, is KAGVTQTPRYLIKTRGQQVTLSCSPISGHRSVSWYQQTPGQGLQFLFEYFSETQRNKGNFPGRFSGRQFSNSRSEMNVSTLELGDSALYLCASSLAGGGNYNEQFFGPGTRLTVL.

The chain recombines TRBV7-8 with TRBJ1-4; TRBD1 agrees at 7 bases. Germline assignment: CDR1 SGHVS and CDR2 FQNEAQ. The junction had 8 bases not matched to a gene; V was cut back by 5 bases and J by 5 bases. The CDR3 runs to 15 residues. Written as DNA, the CDR3 is TGTGCCAGCAGCCAGAACAGGGGCAAGAATGAAAAACTGTTTTTT. Amino acids: CASSQNRGKNEKLFF.

This clone was counted a single time. The rearrangement joins TRBV18 to TRBJ1-5; D unclear. V was pared by 4 bases and J by 5 bases, with 9 bases between. The germline gives CDR1 KGHSH, CDR2 LQKENI. The CDR3 is 13 amino acids. The DNA of the CDR3 is TGTGCCAGCTCACAGGCGGAGCATCAGCCCCAGCATTTT. Protein sequence: CASSQAEHQPQHF.

The V and J genes are TRBV5-4 and TRBJ2-1; 9 bases agree with TRBD1. The V segment lost 4 bases and the J segment 2 bases; nucleotides outside the gene matches: 4. CDR1 and CDR2 from the germline V gene are SGHNT and YYREEE (reference sequence). The CDR3 totals 15 residues. The DNA for the CDR3 is TGTGCCAGCAGCCTGGACAGGGGAGCCTACAATGAGCAGTTCTTC. Protein product: CASSLDRGAYNEQFF.

The CDR3 here is CASRRSGKVNEQFF. CDR3 coding DNA: TGTGCCAGCAGGAGAAGCGGGAAAGTCAATGAGCAGTTCTTC. The chain employs TRBV28 and TRBJ2-1, with 7 nucleotides matching TRBD2. Germline CDR1 is MDHEN and CDR2 is SYDVKM. This CDR3 has 14 amino acids. The J segment lost 6 bases and the V segment lost 6 bases, leaving 8 bases of the junction unmatched. Supplemented by reference TRBV28 and TRBJ2-1, the full variable domain reads DVKVTQSSRYLVKRTGEKVFLECVQDMDHENMFWYRQDPGLGLRLIYFSYDVKMKEKGDIPEGYSVSREKKERFSLILESASTNQTSMYLCASRRSGKVNEQFFGPGTRLTVL.

The rearrangement uses TRBV11-3 and TRBJ2-1; 11 positions match TRBD2. The CDR3 runs 15 residues. Trimming at V came to 2 bases and at J to 9 bases, leaving 6 bases not matched to a gene. CDR1 is SGHNT, CDR2 YENEEA, per germline. CDR3 DNA sequence: TGTGCCAGCAGCTTACTAGCGGGGGGCCTCGCTGAGCAGTTCTTC. It codes for CASSLLAGGLAEQFF.

The chain has TRBV6-6 and TRBJ1-2, with 7 bases identical to TRBD1. The CDR3 totals 16 residues. With V trimmed by 2 bases and J by 0 bases, 6 bases remained unmatched. From germline, CDR1 is MNHNY and CDR2 SVGAGI (reference sequence). The CDR3 nucleotides are TGTGCCAGCAGTTACGGTATCAGGGGGACTAACTATGGCTACACCTTC. Amino acids: CASSYGIRGTNYGYTF.

The chain employs TRBV11-2 and TRBJ1-2; 7 nucleotides match TRBD1. CDR1 is SGHAT and CDR2 is FQNNGV in the germline V gene. Trimming at V came to 5 bases and at J to 7 bases, leaving 10 bases not matched to a gene. This CDR3 is 14 amino acids long. CDR3 nucleotides: TGTGCCAGCAGCACTGACAGGGTTAAGAGTGGCTACACCTTC. Translating gives CASSTDRVKSGYTF.

This clone was counted between two and nine times. This sequence joins TRBV4-1 and TRBJ1-2, with 9 bases that match TRBD1. Germline V gene data show CDR1 as MGHRA and CDR2 as YSYEKL. J lost 5 bases, V lost 3 bases, and 7 bases had no gene match. This CDR3 is built from 15 residues. CDR3: CASSHPQGAKYGYTF. The CDR3 DNA follows: TGCGCCAGCAGCCATCCACAGGGGGCAAAATATGGCTACACCTTC.

The J gene is TRBJ1-3, the V gene TRBV4-3; D call uncertain. Germline CDR1 and CDR2: LGHNA and YSLEER. The CDR3 extends over 15 amino acids. V dropped 3 bases and J dropped 4 bases, with 13 bases sitting between them. The CDR3 region has the DNA TGCGCCAGCAGCCAGTTCGTATACTTAGGAAACACCATATATTTT. This sequence encodes CASSQFVYLGNTIYF.

V usage is TRBV5-1 and J usage is TRBJ2-5; 7 nucleotides align to TRBD1. CDR1 SGHRS and CDR2 YFSETQ come from the germline V gene. J lost 2 bases, V lost 4 bases, and 5 bases had no gene match. This CDR3 spans 14 amino acids. The CDR3 nucleotides are TGCGCCAGCAGCCTCGGGACAGAACAAGAGACCCAGTACTTC. This codes for CASSLGTEQETQYF.

The chain employs TRBV2 and TRBJ2-3; 7 bases map to TRBD2. Per germline, CDR1 SNHLY and CDR2 FYNNEI. J lost 1 base, V lost 4 bases, and 8 bases had no gene match. This CDR3 has 16 residues. CDR3 in amino acids: CASSAFRGGGTDTQYF. The CDR3 nucleotides read TGTGCCAGCAGTGCTTTCCGTGGGGGGGGCACAGATACGCAGTATTTT.

The V gene is TRBV6-2 or TRBV6-3, the J gene TRBJ2-7; D gene unclear. Germline V gene data show CDR1 as MNHEY and CDR2 as SVGEGT. Trimming shortened V by 2 bases and J by 3 bases, and 5 bases separated the two germline ends. The CDR3 runs to 12 residues. Written as DNA, the CDR3 is TGTGCCAGCAGTTACCAAATCTACGAGCAGTACTTC. Encoded protein: CASSYQIYEQYF.

The genes are TRBV2 and TRBJ1-5; possibly TRBD1 for D (5 bases). Trimming took off 7 bases at V and 3 bases at J, with 13 bases between the two ends. Germline CDR1 is SNHLY and CDR2 is FYNNEI. The CDR3 runs to 14 residues. The CDR3 is CASKRGNDNQPQHF. The CDR3 DNA reads as TGTGCCAGCAAACGGGGGAATGACAATCAGCCCCAGCATTTT.

The V and J genes are TRBV4-3 and TRBJ1-3; D unresolved. This CDR3 spans 18 amino acids. V dropped 4 bases and J dropped 0 bases, with 19 bases sitting between them. CDR1 LGHNA and CDR2 YSLEER come from the germline V gene. This chain's CDR3 is CASSLSSGSVLSGNTIYF. DNA of the CDR3: TGCGCCAGCAGCCTATCGAGTGGTTCCGTGCTCTCTGGAAACACCATATATTTT.

Concerning this clone: Sequence at one end of the junction differs from germline and may be a read error. J is TRBJ2-7 and V is TRBV4-2; 9 nucleotides agree with TRBD2. The CDR3 consists of 15 residues. The germline gives CDR1 LGHNA, CDR2 YNFKEQ. The CDR3 loop reads CASSQGLAGDLRRDF. The CDR3 DNA reads as TGTGCCAGCAGCCAGGGGTTAGCGGGGGACCTTAGAAGGGACTTC.

The gene calls are TRBV10-2 and TRBJ2-2, with 11 bases aligning to TRBD2. CDR3 length: 14 amino acids. Germline V gives CDR1 WSHSY, CDR2 SAAADI. Unmatched junction bases numbered 2, after V lost 7 bases and J lost 4 bases. Written as DNA, the CDR3 is TGCGCCAGCACCGGGACTAGCGGCACCGGGGAGCTGTTTTTT. Its protein product is CASTGTSGTGELFF.

The J gene is TRBJ2-6, the V gene TRBV15; the D gene is possibly TRBD2 (6 bases). The CDR3 totals 18 residues. Germline CDR1 is LNHNV and CDR2 is YYDKDF (reference sequence). V lost 1 base to trimming and J lost 1 base, with 14 bases between them. The CDR3 DNA follows: TGTGCCACCAGCAGAGCCGAGGAGGGCGTATCTGGGGCCAACGTCCTGACTTTC. It specifies CATSRAEEGVSGANVLTF.

The rearrangement uses TRBV5-4 and TRBJ1-2; 7 bases align to TRBD1. V lost 4 bases, J lost 3 bases, and 6 bases stayed unmatched. CDR3 length: 14 residues. Germline CDR1 and CDR2: SGHNT and YYREEE (reference sequence). CDR3 residues: CASSRGQADYGYTF. The CDR3 DNA reads TGTGCCAGCAGCCGCGGACAGGCCGACTATGGCTACACCTTC.

For the CDR3, the DNA is TGTGCCAGCACGACGGGGGGGTTGTTTACCGGGGAGCTGTTTTTT. This encodes CASTTGGLFTGELFF. The V and J genes are TRBV2 and TRBJ2-2; 8 bases match TRBD2. Germline lookup yields CDR1 SNHLY and CDR2 FYNNEI. The junction had 9 bases not matched to a gene; V was cut back by 7 bases and J by 5 bases. The CDR3 spans 15 residues. The complete variable domain, with remaining parts taken from reference TRBV2 and TRBJ2-2, reads EPEVTQTPSHQVTQMGQEVILRCVPISNHLYFYWYRQILGQKVEFLVSFYNNEISEKSEIFDDQFSVERPDGSNFTLKIRSTKLEDSAMYFCASTTGGLFTGELFFGEGSRLTVL.

The gene calls are TRBV30 and TRBJ2-6; D is ambiguous. Germline V CDR1 and CDR2: GTSNPN, SVGIG (reference sequence). V was trimmed by 1 base and J by 0 bases, leaving 7 bases between them. The CDR3 consists of 15 residues. The DNA for the CDR3 is TGTGCCTGGAGTGAGAGATACTCTGGGGCCAACGTCCTGACTTTC. Its translation is CAWSERYSGANVLTF.

J is TRBJ2-5 and V is TRBV5-6; TRBD1 aligns across 10 bases. V trimming: 4 bases; J trimming: 1 base; junction bases outside the gene matches: 7. This CDR3 contains 16 residues. CDR1 and CDR2 from the germline V gene are SGHDT and YYEEEE. Written as DNA, the CDR3 is TGTGCCAGCAGCCGGAGGGACAGGGGATCCCAAGAGACCCAGTACTTC. It specifies CASSRRDRGSQETQYF.

The chain is built from TRBV6-2 or TRBV6-3 and TRBJ1-1; no reliable D call. Germline CDR1 is MNHEY and CDR2 is SVGEGT. Trimming left V 5 bases short and J 6 bases short, with 10 bases between. There are 12 residues in the CDR3. The CDR3 protein is CASSTSSPEAFF. The CDR3 bases are TGTGCCAGCAGTACCTCGAGCCCTGAAGCTTTCTTT.

J is TRBJ2-5 and V is TRBV30; 9 nucleotides line up with TRBD2. The CDR3 length is 13 residues. The V segment lost 8 bases and the J segment 3 bases; nucleotides outside the gene matches: 7. Per the germline V gene, CDR1 is GTSNPN and CDR2 is SVGIG (reference sequence). The CDR3 bases are TGTGCCGGAAGCGGGGGGCGGAAAGAGACCCAGTACTTC. Its translation is CAGSGGRKETQYF.